Each of the 31 T cell receptor beta chains below was sequenced from the same sample in a study of monozygotic twins with inflammatory bowel disease. TCRdb reworked the 5' RACE reads into one entry per CDR3 protein, no DNA. This sample's clone table lists approximately 400,000 distinct CDR3 sequences. Sequenced sample: blood. The source of these receptors is a human donor with ulcerative colitis or Crohn's disease, or a healthy co-twin of an affected twin (not recorded which).

The chain joins TRBV7-2 to TRBJ2-1; TCRdb picks TRBD1, but there is no DNA to check that call. The germline V gene has CDR1 SGHTA and CDR2 FQGNSA. The CDR3 consists of 14 residues. The CDR3 protein is CASSLGPSSNEQFF.

V gene TRBV10-3 combines with J gene TRBJ1-2; TCRdb's D call, TRBD1, is unchecked because there is no DNA. Germline-derived CDR1 and CDR2 are ENHRY and SYGVKD. CDR3 length: 14 amino acids. CDR3 protein: CAISELGPLEGYTF.

The chain uses TRBV28 and TRBJ1-5; absent DNA, TCRdb's TRBD1 call cannot be checked. Germline values: CDR1 MDHEN, CDR2 SYDVKM. CDR3 length: 18 amino acids. CDR3 amino acids: CASSFGYDGTGGNQPQHF.

The chain employs TRBV3-1 and TRBJ2-5; checking the TCRdb D call of TRBD2 is not possible without DNA. Germline V gives CDR1 LGHDT, CDR2 YNNKEL (reference sequence). The CDR3 loop spans 15 amino acids. CDR3 sequence: CASSLRTSGVMAQYF.

CDR3 in amino acids: CASSLVGAGPTEAFF. V and J are TRBV5-5 and TRBJ1-1; TCRdb designates TRBD1, a call that cannot be tested without DNA. This CDR3 is built from 15 residues. The germline gives CDR1 SGHKS, CDR2 YYEKEE (reference sequence).

The genes are TRBV5-1 and TRBJ1-1; TCRdb indicates TRBD1, and absent DNA this call remains unverified. This CDR3 is built from 16 residues. Germline assignment: CDR1 SGHRS and CDR2 YFSETQ. The CDR3 reads CASSSASGRVNTEAFF.

The V and J genes are TRBV5-4 and TRBJ2-3; the TCRdb D gene call, TRBD2, has no DNA to confirm it. This CDR3 is 16 amino acids long. Per germline, CDR1 SGHNT and CDR2 YYREEE (reference sequence). The CDR3 reads CASSYPGLAEGDTQYF.

V usage is TRBV11-2 and J usage is TRBJ2-5; TCRdb selects TRBD1, and the lack of DNA leaves this call unchecked. The CDR3 extends over 14 amino acids. Germline V lookup: CDR1 SGHAT, CDR2 FQNNGV. CDR3 loop: CASGVSGTTETQYF.

The chain employs TRBV28 and TRBJ1-2. Looked up from germline, CDR1 is MDHEN and CDR2 is SYDVKM. The CDR3 covers 11 residues. Here the CDR3 reads CASERGYGHTF.

The V and J genes are TRBV11-2 and TRBJ2-3; TCRdb calls TRBD2, which cannot be checked without DNA. CDR3 length: 17 amino acids. The germline gives CDR1 SGHAT, CDR2 FQNNGV. This chain's CDR3 is CASSFSFSGGVRDTQYF. The full variable domain, rest sourced from reference TRBV11-2 and TRBJ2-3, is EAGVAQSPRYKIIEKRQSVAFWCNPISGHATLYWYQQILGQGPKLLIQFQNNGVVDDSQLPKDRFSAERLKGVDSTLKIQPAKLEDSAVYLCASSFSFSGGVRDTQYFGPGTRLTVL.

V usage is TRBV5-1 and J usage is TRBJ2-7; TCRdb's D call of TRBD1 is untestable without DNA. Germline loops: CDR1 SGHRS, CDR2 YFSETQ. This CDR3 has 14 residues. The chain's CDR3 is CASSLGGATYEQYF.

This chain joins TRBV11-2 and TRBJ2-4; TCRdb's D call, TRBD1, is unchecked because there is no DNA. The CDR3 sequence is 13 residues long. Germline CDR1 is SGHAT and CDR2 is FQNNGV. CDR3 region: CASSPDFVPGVFF.

This chain joins TRBV4-3 and TRBJ2-1; there is no DNA to check the TCRdb D call of TRBD1. This CDR3 spans 14 amino acids. CDR1 and CDR2 (germline): LGHNA, YSLEER. The CDR3 loop reads CASSQDVGGNEQFF.

The V call is TRBV7-2, the J call TRBJ2-3; TCRdb selects TRBD2, and the lack of DNA leaves this call unchecked. This CDR3 is built from 13 residues. Germline V gene data show CDR1 as SGHTA and CDR2 as FQGNSA. The CDR3: CASSLRWRDTQYF.

The rearrangement uses TRBV19 and TRBJ1-2. This CDR3 contains 12 residues. From germline, CDR1 is LNHDA and CDR2 SQIVND (reference sequence). CDR3 protein: CASSFGPTGYTF. The whole variable domain, filled in from reference TRBV19 and TRBJ1-2, reads DGGITQSPKYLFRKEGQNVTLSCEQNLNHDAMYWYRQDPGQGLRLIYYSQIVNDFQKGDIAEGYSVSREKKESFPLTVTSAQKNPTAFYLCASSFGPTGYTFGSGTRLTVV.

The rearrangement links TRBV7-2 to TRBJ2-1. The CDR3 has 11 amino acids. Germline V gives CDR1 SGHTA, CDR2 FQGNSA. The CDR3: CASSLKAEQFF.

The CDR3 is CASRVAGASSYEQYF. The V and J genes are TRBV6-1 and TRBJ2-7; the TCRdb D gene call, TRBD1, has no DNA to confirm it. The CDR3 loop spans 15 amino acids. CDR1 MNHNS and CDR2 SASEGT come from the germline V gene.

The gene calls are TRBV5-1 and TRBJ2-2; TCRdb designates TRBD2, a call that cannot be tested without DNA. CDR3 length: 14 amino acids. Germline V gives CDR1 SGHRS, CDR2 YFSETQ. The CDR3 sequence: CASRSGPDTGELFF.

This rearrangement joins TRBV7-9 to TRBJ2-4; TCRdb designates TRBD1, a call that cannot be tested without DNA. Germline-derived CDR1 and CDR2 are SEHNR and FQNEAQ (reference sequence). CDR3 length equals 17 residues. The CDR3 sequence is CASSGGPGPVAKNIQYF.

The chain employs TRBV2 and TRBJ2-1; the TCRdb D gene call, TRBD1, has no DNA to confirm it. From germline, CDR1 is SNHLY and CDR2 FYNNEI. This CDR3 has 16 amino acids. The CDR3 loop reads CASSEPRGISYNEQFF.

The chain joins TRBV7-8 to TRBJ1-3. Germline assignment: CDR1 SGHVS and CDR2 FQNEAQ. This CDR3 is 15 amino acids long. The CDR3 here is CASSLLRASGNTIYF.

The rearrangement uses TRBV7-3 and TRBJ2-2; the D gene TCRdb calls, TRBD1, cannot be checked with no DNA. There are 15 residues in the CDR3. CDR1 and CDR2 (germline): SGHTA, FQGTGA. CDR3 in amino acids: CASTTPRGRSGELFF.

The V call is TRBV15, the J call TRBJ1-2. CDR1 is LNHNV and CDR2 is YYDKDF in the germline V gene (reference sequence). The CDR3 has 13 amino acids. The CDR3 sequence is CATSRVGHYGYTF.

The genes are TRBV4-1 and TRBJ2-3; the D call of TRBD1 rests on TCRdb alone, since no DNA is present to check it. In germline, CDR1 is MGHRA, CDR2 YSYEKL. The CDR3 has 14 residues. The CDR3 region is CASSQQTPRDTQYF.

The V gene is TRBV18, the J gene TRBJ2-3; TCRdb proposes TRBD2, but this gene call is untestable without DNA. Germline V gene data show CDR1 as KGHSH and CDR2 as LQKENI. This CDR3 has 17 amino acids. The CDR3 loop reads CASSPLASGGRTDTQYF.

V is TRBV20-1 and J is TRBJ2-5. The CDR3 consists of 11 residues. Germline loops: CDR1 DFQATT, CDR2 SNEGSKA (reference sequence). CDR3 in amino acids: CSARHQETQYF.

The chain is built from TRBV7-9 and TRBJ1-1. Germline V gene data show CDR1 as SEHNR and CDR2 as FQNEAQ (reference sequence). The CDR3 spans 11 residues. The CDR3 sequence is CASAFNTEAFF.

CDR3: CASSLLGLAGGLHEQYF. The chain joins TRBV3-1 to TRBJ2-7; with no DNA, the TCRdb D assignment of TRBD2 cannot be verified. The CDR3 has 17 amino acids. Looked up from germline, CDR1 is LGHDT and CDR2 is YNNKEL (reference sequence).

This sequence joins TRBV7-9 and TRBJ2-1; the D gene TCRdb calls, TRBD2, cannot be checked with no DNA. The germline V gene encodes CDR1 SEHNR and CDR2 FQNEAQ (reference sequence). This CDR3 spans 16 amino acids. The CDR3 protein is CASSQSRGGGWGEQFF.

The CDR3 sequence is CASRSWREARNEQFF. V gene TRBV27 combines with J gene TRBJ2-1; TCRdb indicates TRBD2, and absent DNA this call remains unverified. CDR3 size: 15 residues. Germline CDR1 MNHEY, CDR2 SMNVEV (reference sequence).

The chain links TRBV7-9 to TRBJ1-1. The CDR3 spans 14 residues. The germline gives CDR1 SEHNR, CDR2 FQNEAQ (reference sequence). The CDR3 sequence is CASSDGGAHTEAFF.